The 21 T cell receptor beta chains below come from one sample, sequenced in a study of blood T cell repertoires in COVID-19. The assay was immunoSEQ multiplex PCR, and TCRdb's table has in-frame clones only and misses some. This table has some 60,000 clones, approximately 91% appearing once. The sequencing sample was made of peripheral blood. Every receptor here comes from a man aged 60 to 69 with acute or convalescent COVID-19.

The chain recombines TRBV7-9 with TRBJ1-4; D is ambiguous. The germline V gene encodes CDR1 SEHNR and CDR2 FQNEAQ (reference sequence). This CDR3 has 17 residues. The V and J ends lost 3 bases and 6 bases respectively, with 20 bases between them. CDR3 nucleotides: TGTGCCAGCAGCTTCGGCCCATCGAGGGTCCGTGATGAAAAACTGTTTTTT. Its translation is CASSFGPSRVRDEKLFF.

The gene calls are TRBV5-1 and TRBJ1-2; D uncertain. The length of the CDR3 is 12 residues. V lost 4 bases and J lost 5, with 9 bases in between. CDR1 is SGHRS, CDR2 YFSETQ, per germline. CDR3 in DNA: TGCGCCAGCAGCGAGGGTCTTTATGGCTACACCTTC. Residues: CASSEGLYGYTF.

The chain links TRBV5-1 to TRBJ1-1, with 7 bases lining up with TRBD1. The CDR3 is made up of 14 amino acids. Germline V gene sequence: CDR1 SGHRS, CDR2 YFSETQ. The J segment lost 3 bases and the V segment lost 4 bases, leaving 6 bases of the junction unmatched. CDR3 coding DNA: TGCGCCAGCAGCCCCGAGGGGGCTGACACTGAAGCTTTCTTT. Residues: CASSPEGADTEAFF.

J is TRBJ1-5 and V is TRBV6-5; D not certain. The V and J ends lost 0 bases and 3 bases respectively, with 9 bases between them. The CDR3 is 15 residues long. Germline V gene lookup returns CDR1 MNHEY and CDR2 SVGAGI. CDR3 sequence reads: CASSYSSGSNQPQHF. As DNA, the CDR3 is TGTGCCAGCAGTTACTCGAGCGGGTCCAATCAGCCCCAGCATTTT.

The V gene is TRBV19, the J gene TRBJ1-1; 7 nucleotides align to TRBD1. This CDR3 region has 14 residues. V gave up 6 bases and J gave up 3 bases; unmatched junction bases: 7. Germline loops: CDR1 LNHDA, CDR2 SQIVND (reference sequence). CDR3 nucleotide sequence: TGTGCCAGTAGCCCAGACAGGGATGACACTGAAGCTTTCTTT. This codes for CASSPDRDDTEAFF.

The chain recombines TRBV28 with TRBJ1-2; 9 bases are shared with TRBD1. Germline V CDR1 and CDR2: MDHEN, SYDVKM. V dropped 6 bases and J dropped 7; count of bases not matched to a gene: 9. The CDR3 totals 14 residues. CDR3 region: CASRLPTGGRGYTF. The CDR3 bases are TGTGCCAGCAGACTCCCTACAGGGGGCCGTGGCTACACCTTC.

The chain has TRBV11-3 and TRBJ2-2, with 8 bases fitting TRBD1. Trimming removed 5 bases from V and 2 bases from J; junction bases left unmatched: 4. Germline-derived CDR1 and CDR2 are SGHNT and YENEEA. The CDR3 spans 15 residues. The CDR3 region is CASSGGQVNTGELFF. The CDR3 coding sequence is TGTGCCAGCAGCGGGGGACAGGTTAACACCGGGGAGCTGTTTTTT.

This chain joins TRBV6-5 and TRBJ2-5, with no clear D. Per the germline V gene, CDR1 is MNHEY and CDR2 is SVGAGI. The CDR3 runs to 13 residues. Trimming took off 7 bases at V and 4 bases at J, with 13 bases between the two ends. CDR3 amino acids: CASTPGNSETQYF. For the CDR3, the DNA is TGTGCCAGCACGCCGGGTAACTCAGAGACCCAGTACTTC.

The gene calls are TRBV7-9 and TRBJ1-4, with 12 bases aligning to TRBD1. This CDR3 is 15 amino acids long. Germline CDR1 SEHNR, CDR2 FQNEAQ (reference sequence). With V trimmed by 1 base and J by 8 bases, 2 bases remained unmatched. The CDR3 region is CASSLDGTGGEKLFF. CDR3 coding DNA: TGTGCCAGCAGCTTAGATGGGACAGGGGGCGAAAAACTGTTTTTT. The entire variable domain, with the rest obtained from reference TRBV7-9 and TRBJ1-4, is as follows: DTGVSQNPRHKITKRGQNVTFRCDPISEHNRLYWYRQTLGQGPEFLTYFQNEAQLEKSRLLSDRFSAERPKGSFSTLEIQRTEQGDSAMYLCASSLDGTGGEKLFFGSGTQLSVL.

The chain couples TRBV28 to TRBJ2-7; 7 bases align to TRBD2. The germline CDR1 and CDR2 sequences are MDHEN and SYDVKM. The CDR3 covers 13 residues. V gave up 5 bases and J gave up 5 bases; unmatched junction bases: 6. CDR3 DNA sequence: TGTGCCAGCAGTCCCCTCGCGGGAGACGAGCAGTACTTC. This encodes CASSPLAGDEQYF.

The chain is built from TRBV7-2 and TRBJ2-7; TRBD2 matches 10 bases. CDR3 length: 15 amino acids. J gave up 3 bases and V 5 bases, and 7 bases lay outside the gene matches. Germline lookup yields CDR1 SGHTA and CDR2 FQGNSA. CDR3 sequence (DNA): TGTGCCAGCAGCATCACTAGCGGGAAAAACTACGAGCAGTACTTC. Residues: CASSITSGKNYEQYF.

The CDR3 bases are TGTGCCAGCAGCTGGGGACAGGGTACGAATCAGCCCCAGCATTTT. Its protein product is CASSWGQGTNQPQHF. The chain carries TRBV5-6 and TRBJ1-5; TRBD1 aligns across 9 bases. The J segment lost 4 bases and the V segment lost 3 bases, leaving 5 bases of the junction unmatched. The CDR3 covers 15 residues. Germline V gives CDR1 SGHDT, CDR2 YYEEEE. The full variable domain, in which reference TRBV5-6 and TRBJ1-5 provide the parts outside the CDR3, is DAGVTQSPTHLIKTRGQQVTLRCSPKSGHDTVSWYQQALGQGPQFIFQYYEEEERQRGNFPDRFSGHQFPNYSSELNVNALLLGDSALYLCASSWGQGTNQPQHFGDGTRLSIL.

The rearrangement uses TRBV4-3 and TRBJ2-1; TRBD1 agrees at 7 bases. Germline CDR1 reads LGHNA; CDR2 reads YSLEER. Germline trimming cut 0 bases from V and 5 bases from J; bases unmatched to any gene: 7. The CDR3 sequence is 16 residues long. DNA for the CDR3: TGCGCCAGCAGCCAAGACTGGCAGGGGGTCCACAATGAGCAGTTCTTC. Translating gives CASSQDWQGVHNEQFF.

CDR3 region: CASSHLAFGPKNIQYF. CDR3 DNA sequence: TGTGCCAGCAGCCACCTAGCGTTCGGACCAAAAAACATTCAGTACTTC. This chain links TRBV5-6 with TRBJ2-4, with a weak D call TRBD2 (6 bases). The V end lost 4 bases, the J end lost 4 bases, and 18 bases lay between the germline ends. The CDR3 has 16 residues. Looked up from germline, CDR1 is SGHDT and CDR2 is YYEEEE.

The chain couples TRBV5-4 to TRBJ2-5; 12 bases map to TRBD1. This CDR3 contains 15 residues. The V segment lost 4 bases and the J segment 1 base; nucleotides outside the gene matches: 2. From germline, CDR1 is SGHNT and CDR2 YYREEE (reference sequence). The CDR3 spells CASSRDRGRQETQYF. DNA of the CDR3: TGTGCCAGCAGCAGGGACAGGGGGCGCCAAGAGACCCAGTACTTC.

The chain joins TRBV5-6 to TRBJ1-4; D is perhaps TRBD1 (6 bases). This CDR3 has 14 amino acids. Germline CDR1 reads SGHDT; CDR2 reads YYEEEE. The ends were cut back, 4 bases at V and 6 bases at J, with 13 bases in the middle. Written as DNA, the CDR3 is TGTGCCAGCAGCCGCAGGGGAGATGATGAAAAACTGTTTTTT. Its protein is CASSRRGDDEKLFF.

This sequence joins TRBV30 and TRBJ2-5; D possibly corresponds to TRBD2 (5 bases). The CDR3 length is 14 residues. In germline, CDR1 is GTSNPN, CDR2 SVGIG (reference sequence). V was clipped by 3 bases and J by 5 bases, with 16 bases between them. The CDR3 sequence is CAWSPAATRETQYF. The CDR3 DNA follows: TGTGCCTGGAGCCCAGCGGCAACGCGGGAGACCCAGTACTTC.

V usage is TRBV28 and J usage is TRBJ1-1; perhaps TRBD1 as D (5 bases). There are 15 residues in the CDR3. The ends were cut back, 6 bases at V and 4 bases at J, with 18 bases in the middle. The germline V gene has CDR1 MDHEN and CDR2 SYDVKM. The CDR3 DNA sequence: TGTGCCAGCAGCCCTCTCTTGGGGGGGGGCACTGAAGCTTTCTTT. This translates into CASSPLLGGGTEAFF.

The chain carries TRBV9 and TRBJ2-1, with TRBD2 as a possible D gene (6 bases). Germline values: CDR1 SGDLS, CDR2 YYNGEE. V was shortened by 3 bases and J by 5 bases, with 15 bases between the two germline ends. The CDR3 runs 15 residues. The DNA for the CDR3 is TGTGCCAGCAGCGGCCGGGACTTTTCTAACAATGAGCAGTTCTTC. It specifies CASSGRDFSNNEQFF.

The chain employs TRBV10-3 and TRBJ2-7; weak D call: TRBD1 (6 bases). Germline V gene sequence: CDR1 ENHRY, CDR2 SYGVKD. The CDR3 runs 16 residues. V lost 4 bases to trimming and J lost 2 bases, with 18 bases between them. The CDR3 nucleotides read TGTGCCATCAGTGTAACCCGGGACACCGGGGCCTACGAGCAGTACTTC. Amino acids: CAISVTRDTGAYEQYF.

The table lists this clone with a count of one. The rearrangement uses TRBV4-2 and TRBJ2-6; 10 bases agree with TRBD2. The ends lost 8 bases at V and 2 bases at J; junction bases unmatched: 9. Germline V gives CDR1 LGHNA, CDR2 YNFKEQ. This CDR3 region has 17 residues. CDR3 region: CASLRASGSPGANVLTF. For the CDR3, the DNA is TGTGCCAGCCTTAGGGCTAGCGGGAGCCCTGGGGCCAACGTCCTGACTTTC.